This T cell receptor beta chain came from a study of beta chain features in type 1 diabetes. Study-wide context: What patients shared with healthy donors was a similar profile of age, gender and cell yields. Study-level results: Researchers reported that naive, central memory and Treg TCRB repertoires appeared more similar in patients than in healthy donors. Significant though moderate, a shortening of TCRB CDR3s appeared in all four CD4+ subsets of Type 1 diabetes patients. More deletions and fewer insertions at VDJ junctions were seen in type 1 diabetes patients.

This CDR3 contains 15 residues. Trimming left V 2 bases short and J 0 bases short, with 5 bases between. The germline V gene encodes CDR1 MGHRA and CDR2 YSYEKL. This clone has only a few counts. Its target is not known. Reverse transcription of all isolated RNA meant that expressed TCRB transcripts were sequenced. Produced via immunoSEQ multiplex PCR; TCRdb's table is partial and in-frame only. The data hold some 350,000 clones, with 9.6% observed a single time. This receptor was obtained from a man younger than 45 with type 1 diabetes. Sample: central memory CD4+ T cells from blood. This chain links TRBV4-1 with TRBJ2-6; no clear D. CDR3 nucleotide sequence: TGCGCCAGCAGCCAAATAAGCTCTGGGGCCAACGTCCTGACTTTC. Translation gives CASSQISSGANVLTF.